The clone carrying this T cell receptor (beta chain) was recorded many times. The data were obtained in a study of T-cell reconstitution after alpha-beta-depleted transplantation in children. Preparation of the TCRbeta library involved a method that used unique molecular identifiers. TCRdb called the PCR reads again in MiXCR, with one record for every CDR3 protein. The data hold some 300,000 distinct CDR3 sequences, with about a tenth observed a single time. Material: PBMCs from the stem cell graft donor, obtained from the stem cell graft. This sequence was found in a human donor who donated a stem cell graft to a child with acute lymphoblastic leukemia.

The CDR3 is CASSETGGFGYTF. The CDR3 nucleotides read TGTGCCAGCAGCGAGACAGGGGGCTTTGGCTACACCTTC. The rearrangement uses TRBV11-3 and TRBJ1-2; 10 bases fit TRBD1. The germline V gene has CDR1 SGHNT and CDR2 YENEEA. The CDR3 contains 13 residues. V shed 5 bases and J 7 bases; nucleotides not matched to a gene: 4.